A selection of T cell receptor beta chains follows, all from one sample in a study of blood T cell repertoires in COVID-19. Data came from immunoSEQ multiplex PCR; TCRdb stores just in-frame clones and leaves some out. The table shows 310,000 or so clones, with more than 85% occurring only once. The material sequenced was peripheral blood. These receptors were taken from a woman aged 25 to 39 with COVID-19, enrolled during active disease. The CDR3 runs from the conserved cysteine through the conserved F or W. Not every row has a clone size; where given, it reads once, few, many or a size class.

NA	TRBV27	TRBJ2-7	CASSFGGSEYEQYF
NA	TRBV19	TRBJ1-3	CASSKSGTGISGNTIYF
NA	TRBV11-2	TRBJ1-1	CASSSVPPGMNTEAFF
NA	TRBV5-3	TRBJ2-3	CAKDAAGEGTDTQYF
NA	TRBV29-1	TRBJ1-1	CSVAGGDLNTEAFF
NA	TRBV7-9	TRBJ1-6	CASSQNTVNSPLHF
few	TRBV27	TRBJ2-7	CASSPGQGTHEQYF
NA	TRBV6-5	TRBJ2-7	CASRTSSGVFYEQYF
NA	TRBV7-9	TRBJ1-6	CASSLGTFNSPLHF
NA	TRBV6-6	TRBJ2-7	CASSPRQGISYEQYF
NA	TRBV5-6	TRBJ1-2	CASSPPAGKYTF
NA	TRBV5-1	TRBJ2-7	CASSLEPTGAGYEQYF
NA	TRBV5-1	TRBJ2-1	CASSLEGREASDEQFF
few	TRBV7-3	TRBJ2-2	CASSSLGQGNTGELFF
NA	TRBV19	TRBJ1-5	CASGDRNRGQVQPQHF
NA	TRBV6-2/TRBV6-3	TRBJ2-1	CASSYKLAGVYNEQFF
NA	TRBV5-5	TRBJ1-1	CASSLDWQKNTEAFF
NA	TRBV7-3	TRBJ2-3	CASSQTSGRFGDTQYF
NA	TRBV5-1	TRBJ2-3	CASSPSGRGDTQYF
NA	TRBV25-1	TRBJ1-5	CASSDAGGSNQPQHF
NA	TRBV13	TRBJ1-1	CASSFGQGWAFF
NA	TRBV7-2	TRBJ2-7	CASSLAGLLGTGSSYEQYF
NA	TRBV7-9	TRBJ1-1	CASSPKGGTEAFF
NA	TRBV28	TRBJ2-1	CASSLTVSSYNEQFF
NA	TRBV19	TRBJ2-7	CASSFSGAGDEQYF
NA	TRBV11-2	TRBJ1-5	CASSPGLQNQPQHF
NA	TRBV4-2	TRBJ2-6	CASSHSPNSGANVLTF
NA	TRBV14	TRBJ2-1	CASSYQVLASGSYNEQFF
NA	TRBV7-9	TRBJ1-1	CASSLAPGYGPEAFF
NA	TRBV5-6	TRBJ2-7	CASSFVNRGLADEQYF
NA	TRBV9	TRBJ2-5	CASSAATSQSLETQYF
NA	TRBV6-1	TRBJ2-2	CASSDWSQGPANTGELFF
NA	TRBV28	TRBJ2-5	CASSSKPGRVDETQYF
NA	TRBV7-6	TRBJ1-6	CASSTTGGNSPLHF
NA	TRBV27	TRBJ1-2	CASSHRQASYGYTF
NA	TRBV10-3	TRBJ1-1	CAINPTGRDTEAFF
once	TRBV19	TRBJ1-5	CASTPSGGFSNQPQHF
NA	TRBV30	TRBJ1-1	CAWGQENTEAFF
NA	TRBV7-2	TRBJ2-1	CASSLGAGNYNEQFF
NA	TRBV10-1	TRBJ2-2	CASSEEATGELFF
NA	TRBV5-1	TRBJ2-1	CASSLELAEYYNEQFF
once	TRBV7-2	TRBJ1-6	CASSLMQGPNSPLHF
NA	TRBV13	TRBJ1-2	CASTIAGINYGYTF
NA	TRBV10-3	TRBJ2-5	CAISELDRGSQETQYF
NA	TRBV10-3	TRBJ1-1	CAISESVSTNTEAFF
NA	TRBV27	TRBJ2-1	CASSLMGLAGAYEQFF